This T cell receptor beta chain was obtained from a study of T-cell memory formation after mild COVID-19. This clonotype was observed a handful of times. As yet, its antigen is unknown. MiXCR was run by TCRdb on the 5' RACE reads, yielding one entry per CDR3 protein. The sample records approximately 580,000 distinct CDR3 sequences, about 20% being singletons. This CDR3 region has 13 residues. With 5 bases removed from V and 7 bases from J, the gap between germline ends came to 9 bases. The germline CDR1 and CDR2 sequences are SGHTA and FQGNSA. The study, taken as a whole, reports: Clones contracting day 15 to 85 were balanced CD4/CD8; later expanders leaned CD4+.

This sequence originates from an adult woman who had mild COVID-19 (a few samples of this study predate the infection). Cell type and time point are not known. The J gene is TRBJ2-6, the V gene TRBV7-2, with D perhaps matching TRBD2 (5 bases). Material for sequencing was PBMCs or a T cell subset sorted from them (not recorded which). The CDR3 sequence is CASSTRAANVLTF. Here the CDR3 DNA reads TGTGCCAGCAGCACTAGGGCAGCCAACGTCCTGACTTTC.